A single sample gave rise to the 28 T cell receptor beta chains below, sequenced in a study of shared clonotypes between healthy human individuals. Some clones are missing from TCRdb's copy, which holds only in-frame ones; the method was immunoSEQ multiplex PCR. The table includes some 2.4 million clones, roughly 93% detected once. The specimen sequenced was naive CD4+ T cells from PBMCs. Subset of the sample: CD45RA+ positively selected. These receptors were taken from a man between 18 and 35 years old in good health. Some clones in this sample may be carry-over from other donors' samples.

The chain links TRBV6-1 to TRBJ1-1; D perhaps matches TRBD1 (5 bases). Germline V gene lookup returns CDR1 MNHNS and CDR2 SASEGT. V lost 2 bases, J lost 5 bases, and 12 bases lay in between. The CDR3 loop spans 14 amino acids. The CDR3 spells CASSELGGETEAFF. The CDR3 region has the DNA TGTGCCAGCAGTGAATTGGGGGGGGAAACTGAAGCTTTCTTT.

The chain uses TRBV6-1 and TRBJ2-1, with a weak D call TRBD2 (5 bases). Between the trimmed V and J ends, which lost 7 bases and 7 bases, there was a span of 17 bases. The length of the CDR3 is 14 residues. Germline CDR1 and CDR2: MNHNS and SASEGT. The CDR3 protein is CASIEGPAGNEQFF. Written as DNA, the CDR3 is TGTGCCAGCATAGAGGGCCCCGCCGGGAATGAGCAGTTCTTC.

The chain couples TRBV19 to TRBJ1-5, with D uncertain. The CDR3 is made up of 15 amino acids. The V end was cut by 3 bases, the J end by 2 bases, with 11 bases between. Germline V gene sequence: CDR1 LNHDA, CDR2 SQIVND (reference sequence). The DNA of the CDR3 is TGTGCCAGTAGTATTCGGCAGAGGGGCAATCAGCCCCAGCATTTT. As protein: CASSIRQRGNQPQHF.

This chain uses TRBV30 with TRBJ1-1; a weak D match, TRBD1 (5 bases). Trimming took off 2 bases at V and 7 bases at J, with 14 bases between the two ends. Looked up from germline, CDR1 is GTSNPN and CDR2 is SVGIG (reference sequence). The CDR3 runs 13 residues. The CDR3 coding sequence is TGTGCCTGGAGTCCCGGGACGGTCGATGAAGCTTTCTTT. Translated: CAWSPGTVDEAFF.

This chain links TRBV11-3 with TRBJ2-7; D may be TRBD1 (5 bases). The CDR3 is 12 residues long. V was shortened by 5 bases and J by 7 bases, with 12 bases between the two germline ends. Per germline, CDR1 SGHNT and CDR2 YENEEA. CDR3 in amino acids: CASSARKGEQYF. The CDR3 coding sequence is TGTGCCAGCAGCGCTCGTAAGGGGGAGCAGTACTTC. Looking up the rest from reference TRBV11-3 and TRBJ2-7 gives the full variable domain: EAGVVQSPRYKIIEKKQPVAFWCNPISGHNTLYWYLQNLGQGPELLIRYENEEAVDDSQLPKDRFSAERLKGVDSTLKIQPAELGDSAVYLCASSARKGEQYFGPGTRLTVT.

The V call is TRBV5-5, the J call TRBJ2-2, with D perhaps TRBD2 (6 bases). Trimming took off 2 bases at V and 6 bases at J, with 14 bases between the two ends. Germline CDR1 and CDR2: SGHKS and YYEKEE (reference sequence). The CDR3 totals 15 residues. The CDR3 loop is CASSFWDLGPGELFF. CDR3 bases: TGTGCCAGCAGCTTCTGGGACTTAGGGCCCGGGGAGCTGTTTTTT.

V is TRBV7-2 and J is TRBJ2-2; TRBD2 aligns across 7 bases. This CDR3 contains 15 residues. The V and J ends lost 4 bases and 3 bases, in that order; junction bases with no gene match: 5. CDR1 SGHTA and CDR2 FQGNSA come from the germline V gene. This CDR3 reads CASSWPRGDTGELFF. For the CDR3, the DNA is TGTGCCAGCAGCTGGCCCCGGGGGGACACCGGGGAGCTGTTTTTT.

The genes are TRBV28 and TRBJ2-1; no reliable D call. The germline V and J ends were trimmed by 5 bases and 10 bases, with 9 bases remaining between them. The CDR3 is made up of 11 amino acids. Per germline, CDR1 MDHEN and CDR2 SYDVKM. The chain's CDR3 is CASSAPWEQFF. CDR3 DNA sequence: TGTGCCAGCAGTGCCCCCTGGGAGCAGTTCTTC.

CDR3 region: CASSLSTGTSRTEAFF. For the CDR3, the DNA is TGTGCCAGCTCCCTGTCCACCGGGACCTCTCGGACTGAAGCTTTCTTT. This sequence joins TRBV18 and TRBJ1-1; maybe TRBD1 (5 bases). The V gene lost 6 bases and the J gene lost 5 bases, with 22 bases spanning the gap. Germline CDR1 reads KGHSH; CDR2 reads LQKENI. This CDR3 is 16 amino acids long. The entire variable domain, with the rest obtained from reference TRBV18 and TRBJ1-1, is as follows: NAGVMQNPRHLVRRRGQEARLRCSPMKGHSHVYWYRQLPEEGLKFMVYLQKENIIDESGMPKERFSAEFPKEGPSILRIQQVVRGDSAAYFCASSLSTGTSRTEAFFGQGTRLTVV.

V gene TRBV9 combines with J gene TRBJ2-2; 13 positions match TRBD2. The V gene end was trimmed by 3 bases and the J gene end by 6 bases; junction bases not matched to a gene: 11. Germline V gives CDR1 SGDLS, CDR2 YYNGEE. This CDR3 contains 18 residues. The CDR3 bases are TGTGCCAGCAGCGAACGGACTAGCGGGAGCACTTGGCCCGGGGAGCTGTTTTTT. Translation: CASSERTSGSTWPGELFF.

This sequence joins TRBV5-4 and TRBJ2-1; 7 nucleotides match TRBD2. Germline trimming cut 0 bases from V and 7 bases from J; bases unmatched to any gene: 7. This CDR3 comprises 15 residues. Per the germline V gene, CDR1 is SGHNT and CDR2 is YYREEE (reference sequence). The CDR3 here is CASSLGRESRNEQFF. The CDR3 DNA follows: TGTGCCAGCAGCTTGGGGCGGGAGTCGAGGAATGAGCAGTTCTTC.

The chain links TRBV5-1 to TRBJ2-1; 11 bases align to TRBD2. V dropped 4 bases and J dropped 3; count of bases not matched to a gene: 9. CDR1 is SGHRS and CDR2 is YFSETQ in the germline V gene. The CDR3 is 17 amino acids. The CDR3 protein is CASSTRRSGRVYNEQFF. The CDR3 region has the DNA TGCGCCAGCAGCACCAGACGTAGCGGGAGGGTCTACAATGAGCAGTTCTTC. Drawing the rest from reference TRBV5-1 and TRBJ2-1, the complete variable domain is KAGVTQTPRYLIKTRGQQVTLSCSPISGHRSVSWYQQTPGQGLQFLFEYFSETQRNKGNFPGRFSGRQFSNSRSEMNVSTLELGDSALYLCASSTRRSGRVYNEQFFGPGTRLTVL.

The V gene is TRBV5-1, the J gene TRBJ1-4, with D unresolved. This CDR3 has 16 residues. Germline-derived CDR1 and CDR2 are SGHRS and YFSETQ. V was clipped by 6 bases and J by 0 bases, with 15 bases between them. In DNA, the CDR3 is TGCGCCAGCACCCGGACCTGGATCGCAACTAATGAAAAACTGTTTTTT. Its protein product is CASTRTWIATNEKLFF.

The gene calls are TRBV6-1 and TRBJ1-1, with 9 bases that match TRBD1. The CDR3 sequence is 14 residues long. The trim removed 6 bases at V and 5 bases at J, leaving 7 bases unmatched. CDR1 and CDR2 from the germline V gene are MNHNS and SASEGT. CDR3 sequence (DNA): TGTGCCAGCAGGGACACAGGGGGCTTAACTGAAGCTTTCTTT. As protein: CASRDTGGLTEAFF.

This chain connects TRBV25-1 to TRBJ1-3; TRBD1 aligns across 8 bases. The CDR3 extends over 13 amino acids. The V segment lost 4 bases and the J segment 5 bases; nucleotides outside the gene matches: 1. Germline CDR1 and CDR2: MGHDK and SYGVNS. The DNA of the CDR3 is TGTGCCAGCAGTGGACAGGGGAGAAACACCATATATTTT. Residues: CASSGQGRNTIYF.

The CDR3: CASSYWPDEQFF. The DNA for the CDR3 is TGTGCCAGCAGTTACTGGCCGGATGAGCAGTTCTTC. This chain links TRBV6-5 with TRBJ2-1; no clear D. Germline V lookup: CDR1 MNHEY, CDR2 SVGAGI. This CDR3 contains 12 residues. V dropped 1 base and J dropped 8 bases, with 6 bases sitting between them.

This clone was recorded only once. The rearrangement joins TRBV19 to TRBJ2-7; tentatively, D is TRBD1 (6 bases). This CDR3 contains 14 residues. Germline V lookup: CDR1 LNHDA, CDR2 SQIVND (reference sequence). Trimming shortened V by 5 bases and J by 0 bases, and 11 bases separated the two germline ends. The CDR3 protein is CASSYGQNSYEQYF. The CDR3 DNA reads as TGTGCCAGTAGTTACGGACAGAACTCCTACGAGCAGTACTTC.

This chain uses TRBV27 with TRBJ1-4, with D perhaps matching TRBD1 (6 bases). This CDR3 contains 14 residues. The V end was cut by 6 bases, the J end by 8 bases, with 16 bases between. Per germline, CDR1 MNHEY and CDR2 SMNVEV (reference sequence). Here the CDR3 DNA reads TGTGCCAGCAGGGGGGCGGCGGGGAAAGAAAAACTGTTTTTT. It is translated as CASRGAAGKEKLFF.

The J gene is TRBJ1-1, the V gene TRBV2, with TRBD1 identical over 7 bases. Per the germline V gene, CDR1 is SNHLY and CDR2 is FYNNEI. This CDR3 has 14 amino acids. V trimming: 7 bases; J trimming: 1 base; junction bases outside the gene matches: 6. The CDR3 region is CASTLRTGNTEAFF. The CDR3 region has the DNA TGTGCCAGCACCTTAAGGACAGGGAACACTGAAGCTTTCTTT.

The genes are TRBV5-1 and TRBJ2-3; TRBD2 matches at 7 bases. Unmatched junction bases numbered 5, after V lost 4 bases and J lost 3 bases. Germline V gives CDR1 SGHRS, CDR2 YFSETQ. The length of the CDR3 is 14 residues. The CDR3 loop reads CASSREGWTDTQYF. The CDR3 region has the DNA TGCGCCAGCAGCAGGGAGGGATGGACAGATACGCAGTATTTT.

The rearrangement links TRBV27 to TRBJ1-1; 9 bases are shared with TRBD1. V lost 5 bases, J lost 5 bases, and 6 bases stayed unmatched. Germline V gene data show CDR1 as MNHEY and CDR2 as SMNVEV (reference sequence). This CDR3 region has 14 residues. The CDR3 nucleotides read TGTGCCAGCAGTCCGCGGACAGGGGTTACTGAAGCTTTCTTT. The encoded protein is CASSPRTGVTEAFF.

DNA for the CDR3: TGTGCCAGCAGCCGCCTAGGCGGGAATCGGCGAGAGCAGTACTTC. It is translated as CASSRLGGNRREQYF. The rearrangement uses TRBV5-4 and TRBJ2-7; tentatively, D is TRBD2 (6 bases). This CDR3 region has 15 residues. V was cut by 4 bases and J by 7 bases, with 21 bases left in between. The germline CDR1 and CDR2 sequences are SGHNT and YYREEE (reference sequence). Supplemented by reference TRBV5-4 and TRBJ2-7, the full variable domain reads ETGVTQSPTHLIKTRGQQVTLRCSSQSGHNTVSWYQQALGQGPQFIFQYYREEENGRGNFPPRFSGLQFPNYSSELNVNALELDDSALYLCASSRLGGNRREQYFGPGTRLTVT.

The genes are TRBV5-1 and TRBJ2-2; D ambiguous. Trimming left V 3 bases short and J 4 bases short, with 7 bases between. CDR1 and CDR2 from the germline V gene are SGHRS and YFSETQ. CDR3 size: 13 residues. CDR3: CASSYESTGELFF. CDR3 DNA: TGCGCCAGCAGCTACGAGTCCACCGGGGAGCTGTTTTTT.

The chain uses TRBV4-3 and TRBJ2-6; D remains unclear. Trimming took off 5 bases at V and 0 bases at J, with 11 bases between the two ends. Germline CDR1 reads LGHNA; CDR2 reads YSLEER. This CDR3 is 16 amino acids long. CDR3 amino acids: CASSVEFLSGANVLTF. CDR3 coding DNA: TGCGCCAGCAGCGTAGAGTTCCTCTCTGGGGCCAACGTCCTGACTTTC.

This chain joins TRBV19 and TRBJ2-7; 7 bases are shared with TRBD1. The germline CDR1 and CDR2 sequences are LNHDA and SQIVND (reference sequence). CDR3 length equals 15 residues. The V and J ends lost 2 bases and 1 base, in that order; junction bases with no gene match: 5. The CDR3 bases are TGTGCCAGTAGTATAACGACAGGGAGTTCCTACGAGCAGTACTTC. Encoded protein: CASSITTGSSYEQYF.

The CDR3 is CASSRQGQQPQHF. The CDR3 DNA follows: TGTGCCAGCAGCAGACAGGGCCAGCAGCCCCAGCATTTT. V is TRBV11-2 and J is TRBJ1-5; the match to TRBD1 covers 7 bases. Germline V gene data show CDR1 as SGHAT and CDR2 as FQNNGV. J was trimmed by 7 bases and V by 5 bases; bases with no gene match: 5. This CDR3 is 13 amino acids long. The entire variable domain, with the rest obtained from reference TRBV11-2 and TRBJ1-5, is as follows: EAGVAQSPRYKIIEKRQSVAFWCNPISGHATLYWYQQILGQGPKLLIQFQNNGVVDDSQLPKDRFSAERLKGVDSTLKIQPAKLEDSAVYLCASSRQGQQPQHFGDGTRLSIL.

The genes are TRBV18 and TRBJ2-1; 7 bases line up with TRBD2. With V trimmed by 4 bases and J by 9 bases, 6 bases remained unmatched. The CDR3 is 13 amino acids. Germline assignment: CDR1 KGHSH and CDR2 LQKENI. This CDR3 reads CASSLAGEGEQFF. CDR3 nucleotide sequence: TGTGCCAGCTCACTGGCGGGAGAGGGTGAGCAGTTCTTC.

V and J are TRBV9 and TRBJ2-3; D gene ambiguous. The CDR3 is made up of 12 amino acids. Germline-derived CDR1 and CDR2 are SGDLS and YYNGEE. V lost 7 bases, J lost 4 bases, and 10 bases lay in between. CDR3 in DNA: TGTGCCAGCCGTGGCATCTCAGATACGCAGTATTTT. It encodes CASRGISDTQYF.